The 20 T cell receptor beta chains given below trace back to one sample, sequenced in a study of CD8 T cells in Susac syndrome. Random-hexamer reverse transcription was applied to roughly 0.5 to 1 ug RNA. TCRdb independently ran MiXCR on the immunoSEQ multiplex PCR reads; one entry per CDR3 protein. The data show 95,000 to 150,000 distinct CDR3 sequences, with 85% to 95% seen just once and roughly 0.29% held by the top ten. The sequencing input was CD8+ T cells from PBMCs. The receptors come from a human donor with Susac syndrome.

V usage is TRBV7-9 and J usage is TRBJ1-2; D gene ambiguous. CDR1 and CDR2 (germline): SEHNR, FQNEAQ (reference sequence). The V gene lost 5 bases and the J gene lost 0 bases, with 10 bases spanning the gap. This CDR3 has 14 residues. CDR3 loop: CASSPSETNYGYTF. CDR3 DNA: TGTGCCAGCAGCCCGTCGGAGACTAACTATGGCTACACCTTC. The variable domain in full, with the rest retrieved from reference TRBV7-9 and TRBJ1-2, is DTGVSQNPRHKITKRGQNVTFRCDPISEHNRLYWYRQTLGQGPEFLTYFQNEAQLEKSRLLSDRFSAERPKGSFSTLEIQRTEQGDSAMYLCASSPSETNYGYTFGSGTRLTVV.

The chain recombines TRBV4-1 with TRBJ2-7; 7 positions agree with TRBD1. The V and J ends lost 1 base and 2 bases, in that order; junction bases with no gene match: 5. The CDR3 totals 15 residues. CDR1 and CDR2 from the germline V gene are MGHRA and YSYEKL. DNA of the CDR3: TGCGCCAGCAGCCAAGGCCGGGACAGAGCCTACGAGCAGTACTTC. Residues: CASSQGRDRAYEQYF.

The CDR3 here is CATSDPSRDRTYEQYF. The CDR3 DNA reads as TGTGCCACCAGTGATCCGTCCCGGGACAGGACCTACGAGCAGTACTTC. This chain joins TRBV24-1 and TRBJ2-7; 8 positions match TRBD1. Trimming at V came to 3 bases and at J to 2 bases, leaving 8 bases not matched to a gene. The V gene's germline CDR1 is KGHDR and CDR2 SFDVKD. The CDR3 has 16 residues.

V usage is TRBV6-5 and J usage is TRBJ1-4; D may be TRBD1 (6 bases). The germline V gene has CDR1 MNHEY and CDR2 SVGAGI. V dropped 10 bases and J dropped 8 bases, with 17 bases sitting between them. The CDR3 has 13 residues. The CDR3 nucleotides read TGTGCCACCGCAGGGGCCTCGGGCGAAAAACTGTTTTTT. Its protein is CATAGASGEKLFF.

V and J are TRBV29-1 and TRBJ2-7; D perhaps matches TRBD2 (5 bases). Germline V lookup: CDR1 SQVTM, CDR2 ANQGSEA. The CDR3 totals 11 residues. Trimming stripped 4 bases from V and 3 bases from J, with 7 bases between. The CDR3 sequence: CSVAGNYEQYF. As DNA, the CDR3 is TGCAGCGTTGCGGGGAACTACGAGCAGTACTTC.

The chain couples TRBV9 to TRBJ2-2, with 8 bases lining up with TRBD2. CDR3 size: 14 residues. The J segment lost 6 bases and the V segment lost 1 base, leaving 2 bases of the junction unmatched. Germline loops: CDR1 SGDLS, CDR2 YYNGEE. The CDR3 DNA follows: TGTGCCAGCAGCGTATATAGCGGGGCCGGGGAGCTGTTTTTT. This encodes CASSVYSGAGELFF.

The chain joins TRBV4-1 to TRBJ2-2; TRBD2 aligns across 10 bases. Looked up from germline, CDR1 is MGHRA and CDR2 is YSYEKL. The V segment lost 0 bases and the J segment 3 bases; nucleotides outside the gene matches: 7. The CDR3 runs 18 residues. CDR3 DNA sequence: TGCGCCAGCAGCCAAGATCTTAGCGGGGGGCTCCACACCGGGGAGCTGTTTTTT. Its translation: CASSQDLSGGLHTGELFF.

The DNA of the CDR3 is TGTGCCAGCGGGGGGAACACTGAAGCTTTCTTT. Protein sequence: CASGGNTEAFF. The rearrangement uses TRBV12-3 or TRBV12-4 and TRBJ1-1; possible D gene TRBD1, 5 bases. V gave up 8 bases and J gave up 1 base, with 5 bases separating them. The CDR3 runs 11 residues.

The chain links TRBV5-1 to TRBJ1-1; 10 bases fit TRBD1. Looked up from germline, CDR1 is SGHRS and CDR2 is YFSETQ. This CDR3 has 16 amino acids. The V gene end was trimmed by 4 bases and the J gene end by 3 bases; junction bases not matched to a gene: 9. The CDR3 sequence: CASSPRTGGMDTEAFF. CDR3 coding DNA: TGCGCCAGCAGCCCCCGGACAGGGGGAATGGACACTGAAGCTTTCTTT.

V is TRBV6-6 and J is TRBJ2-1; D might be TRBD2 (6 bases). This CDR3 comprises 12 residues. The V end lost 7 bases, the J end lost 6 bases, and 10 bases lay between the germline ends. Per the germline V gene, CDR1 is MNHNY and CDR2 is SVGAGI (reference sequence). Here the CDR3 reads CASIRRGNEQFF. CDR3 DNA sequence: TGTGCCAGCATTAGGAGGGGCAATGAGCAGTTCTTC.

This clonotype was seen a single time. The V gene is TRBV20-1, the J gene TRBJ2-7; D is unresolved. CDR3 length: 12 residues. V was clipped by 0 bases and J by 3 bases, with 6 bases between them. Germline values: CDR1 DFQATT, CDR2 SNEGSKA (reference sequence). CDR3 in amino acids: CSARDGRYEQYF. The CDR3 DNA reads TGCAGTGCTAGAGACGGCCGCTACGAGCAGTACTTC.

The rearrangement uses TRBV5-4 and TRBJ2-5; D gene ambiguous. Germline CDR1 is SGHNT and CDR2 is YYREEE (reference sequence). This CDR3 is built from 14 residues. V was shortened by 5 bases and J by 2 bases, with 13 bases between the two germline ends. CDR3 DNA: TGTGCCAGCAGATTCTGGGGTGAACAAGAGACCCAGTACTTC. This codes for CASRFWGEQETQYF.

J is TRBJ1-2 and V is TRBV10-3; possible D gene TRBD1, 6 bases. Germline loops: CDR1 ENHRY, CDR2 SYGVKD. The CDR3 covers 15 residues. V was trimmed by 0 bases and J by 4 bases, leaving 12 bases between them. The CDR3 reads CAISESPRGSYGYTF. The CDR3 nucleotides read TGTGCCATCAGTGAGTCTCCCAGGGGTAGCTATGGCTACACCTTC.

The CDR3 here is CSVGTGLSYGYTF. CDR3 nucleotide sequence: TGCAGCGTCGGGACAGGGCTGTCGTATGGCTACACCTTC. This chain uses TRBV29-1 with TRBJ1-2; 9 bases match TRBD1. CDR1 is SQVTM and CDR2 is ANQGSEA in the germline V gene. This CDR3 spans 13 amino acids. V lost 6 bases and J lost 5; bases outside the gene matches: 7.

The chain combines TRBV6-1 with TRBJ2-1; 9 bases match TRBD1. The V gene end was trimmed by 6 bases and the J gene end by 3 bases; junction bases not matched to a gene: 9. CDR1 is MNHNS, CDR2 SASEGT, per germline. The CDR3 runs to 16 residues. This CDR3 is CASSRPTGGVYNEQFF. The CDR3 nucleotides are TGTGCCAGCAGCCGTCCGACAGGGGGAGTCTACAATGAGCAGTTCTTC.

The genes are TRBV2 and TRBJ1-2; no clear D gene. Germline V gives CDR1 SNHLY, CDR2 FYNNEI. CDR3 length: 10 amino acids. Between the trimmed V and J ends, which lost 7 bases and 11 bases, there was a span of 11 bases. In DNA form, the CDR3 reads TGTGCCAGCAATATCCCAGAATACACCTTC. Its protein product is CASNIPEYTF.

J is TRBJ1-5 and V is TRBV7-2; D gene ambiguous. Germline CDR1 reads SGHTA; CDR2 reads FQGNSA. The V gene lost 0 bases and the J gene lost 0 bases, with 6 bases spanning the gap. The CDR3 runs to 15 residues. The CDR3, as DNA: TGTGCCAGCAGCTTAGCGGTGTATAGCAATCAGCCCCAGCATTTT. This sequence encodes CASSLAVYSNQPQHF. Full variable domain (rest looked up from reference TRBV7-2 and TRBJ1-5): GAGVSQSPSNKVTEKGKDVELRCDPISGHTALYWYRQSLGQGLEFLIYFQGNSAPDKSGLPSDRFSAERTGGSVSTLTIQRTQQEDSAVYLCASSLAVYSNQPQHFGDGTRLSIL.

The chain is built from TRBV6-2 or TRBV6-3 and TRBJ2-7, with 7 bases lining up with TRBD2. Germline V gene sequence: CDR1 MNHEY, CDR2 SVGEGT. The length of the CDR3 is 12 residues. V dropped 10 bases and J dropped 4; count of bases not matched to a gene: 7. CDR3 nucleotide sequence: TGTGCCACGGGACGGGGAGGGTACGAGCAGTACTTC. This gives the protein CATGRGGYEQYF.

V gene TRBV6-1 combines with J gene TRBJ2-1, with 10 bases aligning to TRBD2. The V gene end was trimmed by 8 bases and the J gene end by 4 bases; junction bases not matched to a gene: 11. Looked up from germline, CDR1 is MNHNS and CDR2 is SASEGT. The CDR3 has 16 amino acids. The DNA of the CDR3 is TGTGCCAGCGGGCTAGCGGGGGCCCCGGGGTACAATGAGCAGTTCTTC. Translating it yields CASGLAGAPGYNEQFF.

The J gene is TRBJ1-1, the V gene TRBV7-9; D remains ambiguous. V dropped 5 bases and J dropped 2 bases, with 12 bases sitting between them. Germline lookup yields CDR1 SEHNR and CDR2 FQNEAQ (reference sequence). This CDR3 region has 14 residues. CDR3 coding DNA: TGTGCCAGCAGCCCACTCCGACTTAACACTGAAGCTTTCTTT. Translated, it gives CASSPLRLNTEAFF.